Each of the 9 T cell receptor beta chains below was sequenced from the same sample in a study of shared clonotypes between healthy human individuals. Profiling relied on immunoSEQ multiplex PCR, and the TCRdb table lists in-frame clones only, not all of them. The sample lists about 2.4 million clones, approximately 93% occurring once. Source material: naive CD4+ T cells from PBMCs. Subset meaning: CD45RA+ positively selected. Receptors originate from a man younger than 35 in good health. Some clones in this sample may be carry-over from other donors' samples.

The chain combines TRBV18 with TRBJ2-5; D is possibly TRBD1 (6 bases). This CDR3 region has 13 residues. Per germline, CDR1 KGHSH and CDR2 LQKENI. V shed 6 bases and J shed 1 base, with 9 bases lying between them. CDR3 in DNA: TGTGCCAGCTCGCGACAGGTCCAAGAGACCCAGTACTTC. Its translation: CASSRQVQETQYF.

This rearrangement joins TRBV15 to TRBJ1-3; 10 nucleotides line up with TRBD1. The J segment lost 4 bases and the V segment lost 1 base, leaving 13 bases of the junction unmatched. The CDR3 contains 19 residues. Germline V gene sequence: CDR1 LNHNV, CDR2 YYDKDF (reference sequence). The CDR3 is CATSRAGQGNFVWGNTIYF. As DNA, the CDR3 is TGTGCCACCAGCAGAGCGGGACAGGGGAACTTCGTATGGGGAAACACCATATATTTT.

The chain combines TRBV7-8 with TRBJ2-5; D may be TRBD1 or TRBD2 (5 bases each). Trimming removed 4 bases from V and 1 base from J, with 10 bases in between. Germline V lookup: CDR1 SGHVS, CDR2 FQNEAQ. The CDR3 spans 14 residues. CDR3 in amino acids: CASSWGTGQETQYF. CDR3 bases: TGTGCCAGCAGCTGGGGGACGGGCCAAGAGACCCAGTACTTC.

J is TRBJ1-4 and V is TRBV29-1; a possible D gene is TRBD1 (6 bases). Germline V gene lookup returns CDR1 SQVTM and CDR2 ANQGSEA. The CDR3 sequence is 15 residues long. Deletions cut 4 bases from V and 3 bases from J, with 15 bases between. Written as DNA, the CDR3 is TGCAGCGTTGTATTGTTGGGGGCGCCTAATGAAAAACTGTTTTTT. This codes for CSVVLLGAPNEKLFF.

The rearrangement uses TRBV6-5 and TRBJ1-2, with 8 nucleotides matching TRBD1. This CDR3 is built from 15 residues. V lost 4 bases, J lost 3 bases, and 7 bases stayed unmatched. Germline V lookup: CDR1 MNHEY, CDR2 SVGAGI. The CDR3 sequence is CASSSPGGRHYGYTF. In DNA form, the CDR3 reads TGTGCCAGCAGTTCCCCAGGGGGCAGGCACTATGGCTACACCTTC.

This clone was seen just once. The CDR3 loop reads CASSPSALDGGNTEAFF. CDR3 bases: TGTGCCAGCTCACCTTCGGCTTTGGACGGGGGGAACACTGAAGCTTTCTTT. This chain uses TRBV18 with TRBJ1-1; weak D call: TRBD1 (5 bases). Trimming shortened V by 3 bases and J by 1 base, and 18 bases separated the two germline ends. Germline CDR1 reads KGHSH; CDR2 reads LQKENI. The CDR3 sequence is 17 residues long.

The chain carries TRBV5-1 and TRBJ1-1; D call uncertain. Looked up from germline, CDR1 is SGHRS and CDR2 is YFSETQ. Trimming shortened V by 0 bases and J by 7 bases, and 10 bases separated the two germline ends. CDR3 length equals 13 residues. The CDR3: CASSLEPGSEAFF. The CDR3 DNA sequence: TGCGCCAGCAGCTTGGAGCCGGGGAGTGAAGCTTTCTTT.

The chain carries TRBV11-2 and TRBJ1-6; D remains ambiguous. Germline V gene data show CDR1 as SGHAT and CDR2 as FQNNGV. This CDR3 spans 15 amino acids. V was cut by 0 bases and J by 2 bases, with 5 bases left in between. CDR3 protein: CASSLDFTYNSPLHF. As DNA, the CDR3 is TGTGCCAGCAGCTTAGATTTCACCTATAATTCACCCCTCCACTTT.

This chain uses TRBV28 with TRBJ2-6, with D unclear. This CDR3 is 14 amino acids long. Germline lookup yields CDR1 MDHEN and CDR2 SYDVKM. V lost 3 bases and J lost 6, with 9 bases in between. The CDR3 DNA reads TGTGCCAGCAGTTTCTCACTCTCGGCCAACGTCCTGACTTTC. Translation: CASSFSLSANVLTF.